This T cell receptor beta chain originates from a study of T cell repertoires in cytomegalovirus infection (dated by TCRdb to about 2019). About the investigation overall: Alongside well-studied HLA-B-restricted epitopes, the peptide stimulations were aimed at recently identified HLA-C-restricted CMV epitopes, whose presentation resists viral immunomodulation. Because public TCR beta signatures pointed to carriage of CMV infection together with the matching HLA type, the HLA type of each donor mattered for the analysis. What the work shows at the level of the full study, not this receptor alone: The ex vivo response was dominated by HLA-C-restricted CMV-specific TCR beta clonotypes, which also provided the single most frequent clonotype in two of eight donors. Carriers of CMV infection plus the relevant HLA type were discriminated by the cumulative frequency of public TCR beta family members in the study cohort and in an independent approximately 360-donor cohort.

TCRdb names Illumina HiSeq 1500 as the instrument used. TCRdb itself trimmed the public reads at Q25 with fastp, ran MiXCR and retained productive beta chains. Duplicate CDR3 protein sequences are folded into a single record with the most common DNA and genes. The sample contains about 570,000 distinct CDR3 sequences, about 39% of them found a single time. The ten largest make up 48% of the sample. Regarding this clonotype: Its antigen remains unidentified. Per-nucleotide qualities are absent, and no much larger clonotype sits a single base away.

Explained via the paper, the treatment or condition label denotes: in vitro stimulation with specific CMV peptide epitopes to enrich CMV-specific T cells. In the germline V gene, CDR1 corresponds to SGHTA and CDR2 to FQGNSA. Here V drops 5 bases and J drops 1 base, and the junction holds 5 bases not matched to any gene. The CDR3 contains 15 residues, cysteine and phenylalanine counted. The DNA shown is the 45-base CDR3, in frame from base 1. The sequenced sample was cultured PBMCs, obtained from culture after CMV antigen stimulation. The receptor was derived from a human donor in good health (CMV status not recorded). Some clones in this sample may be carry-over from other donors' samples. Recombination linked TRBV7-2 to TRBJ2-1, and 7 bases in between align with TRBD2. The DNA sequence is as follows: TGTGCCAGCAGCCCCAGCGGGAATTCCTACAATGAGCAGTTCTTC. This translates into CASSPSGNSYNEQFF.